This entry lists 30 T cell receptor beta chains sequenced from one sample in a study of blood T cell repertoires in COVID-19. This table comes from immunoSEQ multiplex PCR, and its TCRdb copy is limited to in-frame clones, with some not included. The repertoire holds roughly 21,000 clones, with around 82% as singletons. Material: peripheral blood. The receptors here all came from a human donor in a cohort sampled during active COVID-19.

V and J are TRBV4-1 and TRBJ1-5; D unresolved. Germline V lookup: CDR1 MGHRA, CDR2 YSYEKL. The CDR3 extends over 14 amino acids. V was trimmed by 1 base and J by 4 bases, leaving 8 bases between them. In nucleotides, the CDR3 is TGCGCCAGCAGCCAAGTATCAGATAATCAGCCCCAGCATTTT. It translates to CASSQVSDNQPQHF.

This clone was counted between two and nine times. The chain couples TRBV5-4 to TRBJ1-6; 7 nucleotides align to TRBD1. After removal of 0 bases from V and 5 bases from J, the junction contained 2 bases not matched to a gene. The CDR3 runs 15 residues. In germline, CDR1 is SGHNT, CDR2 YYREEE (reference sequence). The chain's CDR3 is CASSLEQGNNSPLHF. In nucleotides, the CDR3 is TGTGCCAGCAGCTTGGAACAGGGGAATAATTCACCCCTCCACTTT.

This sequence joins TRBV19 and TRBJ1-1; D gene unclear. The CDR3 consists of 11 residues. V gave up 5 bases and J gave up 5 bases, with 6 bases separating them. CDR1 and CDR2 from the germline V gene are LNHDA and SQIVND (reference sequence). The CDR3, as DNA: TGTGCCAGTAGTCAGGTAACTGAAGCTTTCTTT. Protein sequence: CASSQVTEAFF.

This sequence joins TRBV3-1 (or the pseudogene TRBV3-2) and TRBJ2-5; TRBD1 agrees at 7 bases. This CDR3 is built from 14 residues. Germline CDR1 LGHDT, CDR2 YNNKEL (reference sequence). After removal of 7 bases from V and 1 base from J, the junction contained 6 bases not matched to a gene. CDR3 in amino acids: CASTATGSQETQYF. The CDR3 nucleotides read TGTGCCAGCACCGCGACAGGGAGCCAAGAGACCCAGTACTTC.

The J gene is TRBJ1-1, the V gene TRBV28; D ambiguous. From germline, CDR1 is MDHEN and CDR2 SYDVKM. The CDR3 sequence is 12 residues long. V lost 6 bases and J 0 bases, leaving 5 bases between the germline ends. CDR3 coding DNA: TGTGCCAGCAGCCTTATGAACACTGAAGCTTTCTTT. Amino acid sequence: CASSLMNTEAFF.

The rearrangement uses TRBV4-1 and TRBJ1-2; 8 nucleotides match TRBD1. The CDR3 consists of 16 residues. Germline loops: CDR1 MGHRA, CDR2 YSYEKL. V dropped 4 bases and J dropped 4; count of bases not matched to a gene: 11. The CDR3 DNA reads TGCGCCAGCAGCCCTCCAAGGGAGGGACAGGTCTATGGCTACACCTTC. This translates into CASSPPREGQVYGYTF.

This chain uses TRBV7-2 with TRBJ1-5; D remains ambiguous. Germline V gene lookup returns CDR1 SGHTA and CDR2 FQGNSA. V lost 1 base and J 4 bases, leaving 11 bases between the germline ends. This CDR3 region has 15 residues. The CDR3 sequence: CASSLGGVRNQPQHF. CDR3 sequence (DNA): TGTGCCAGCAGCTTAGGCGGGGTTCGGAATCAGCCCCAGCATTTT.

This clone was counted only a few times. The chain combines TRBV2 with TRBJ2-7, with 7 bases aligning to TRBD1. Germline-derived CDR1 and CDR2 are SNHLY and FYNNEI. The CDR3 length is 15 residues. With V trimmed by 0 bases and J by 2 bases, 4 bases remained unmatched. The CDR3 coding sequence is TGTGCCAGCAGTGAAGCCGGGACAGCAGCCTACGAGCAGTACTTC. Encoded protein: CASSEAGTAAYEQYF.

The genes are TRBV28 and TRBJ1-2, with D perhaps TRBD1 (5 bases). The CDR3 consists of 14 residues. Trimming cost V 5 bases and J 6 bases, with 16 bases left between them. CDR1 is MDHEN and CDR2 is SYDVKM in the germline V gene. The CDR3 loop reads CASSPGQGGNGYTF. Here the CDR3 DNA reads TGTGCCAGCAGTCCAGGGCAGGGTGGGAATGGCTACACCTTC.

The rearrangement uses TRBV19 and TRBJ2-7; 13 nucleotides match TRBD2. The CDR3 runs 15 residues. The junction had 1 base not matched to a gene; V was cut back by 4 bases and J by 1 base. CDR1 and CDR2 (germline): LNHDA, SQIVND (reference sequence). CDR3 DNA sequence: TGTGCCAGTAGTACGACTAGCGGGGGGTCCTACGAGCAGTACTTC. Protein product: CASSTTSGGSYEQYF.

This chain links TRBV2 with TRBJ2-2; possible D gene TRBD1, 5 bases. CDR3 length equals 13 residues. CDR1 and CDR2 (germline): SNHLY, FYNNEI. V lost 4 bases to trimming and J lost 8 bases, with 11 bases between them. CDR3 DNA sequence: TGTGCCAGCAGTGTCGGAACAGGAGGGGAGCTGTTTTTT. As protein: CASSVGTGGELFF.

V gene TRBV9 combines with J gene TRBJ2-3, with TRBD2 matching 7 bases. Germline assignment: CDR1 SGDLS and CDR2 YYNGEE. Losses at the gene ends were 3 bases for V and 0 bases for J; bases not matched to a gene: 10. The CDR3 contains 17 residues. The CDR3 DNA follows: TGTGCCAGCAGCGACGGTCGGGGGGTACCTAGCACAGATACGCAGTATTTT. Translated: CASSDGRGVPSTDTQYF.

The CDR3 region is CAWRTGMGNQPQHF. The DNA of the CDR3 is TGTGCCTGGAGGACAGGGATGGGCAATCAGCCCCAGCATTTT. This chain links TRBV30 with TRBJ1-5, with TRBD1 matching over 7 bases. CDR3 length equals 14 residues. The germline gives CDR1 GTSNPN, CDR2 SVGIG (reference sequence). V shed 3 bases, J shed 2 bases, and the junction held 4 bases outside the gene matches.

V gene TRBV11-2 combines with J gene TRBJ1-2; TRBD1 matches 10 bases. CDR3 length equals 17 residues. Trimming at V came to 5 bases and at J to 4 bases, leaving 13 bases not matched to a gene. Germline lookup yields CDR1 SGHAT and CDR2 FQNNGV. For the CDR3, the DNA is TGTGCCAGCAGCCCAGGGGGGACAGGGGTTGGGATCTATGGCTACACCTTC. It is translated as CASSPGGTGVGIYGYTF.

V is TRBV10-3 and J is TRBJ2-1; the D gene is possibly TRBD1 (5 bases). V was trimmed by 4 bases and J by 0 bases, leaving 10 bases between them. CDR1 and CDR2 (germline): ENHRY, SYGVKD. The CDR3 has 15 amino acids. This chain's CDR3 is CAISGGHNSYNEQFF. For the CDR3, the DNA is TGTGCCATCAGTGGTGGACACAACTCCTACAATGAGCAGTTCTTC.

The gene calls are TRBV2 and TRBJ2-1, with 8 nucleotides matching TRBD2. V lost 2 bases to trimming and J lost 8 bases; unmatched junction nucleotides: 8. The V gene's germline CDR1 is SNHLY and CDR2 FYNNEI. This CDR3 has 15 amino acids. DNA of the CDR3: TGTGCCAGCAGTGAAAGTGGCGGGGGGCCACATGAGCAGTTCTTC. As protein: CASSESGGGPHEQFF.

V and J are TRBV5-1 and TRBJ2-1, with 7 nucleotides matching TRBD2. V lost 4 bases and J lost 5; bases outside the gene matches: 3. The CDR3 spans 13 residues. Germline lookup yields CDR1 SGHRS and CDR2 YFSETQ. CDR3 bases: TGCGCCAGCAGCACTCGGGGGGACAATGAGCAGTTCTTC. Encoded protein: CASSTRGDNEQFF.

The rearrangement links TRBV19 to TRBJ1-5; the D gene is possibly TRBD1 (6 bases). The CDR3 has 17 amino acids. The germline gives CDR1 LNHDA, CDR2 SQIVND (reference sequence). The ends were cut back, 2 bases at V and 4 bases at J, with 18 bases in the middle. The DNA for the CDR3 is TGTGCCAGTAGTATAATCTCGTTGTCAGGGGTGAATCAGCCCCAGCATTTT. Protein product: CASSIISLSGVNQPQHF.

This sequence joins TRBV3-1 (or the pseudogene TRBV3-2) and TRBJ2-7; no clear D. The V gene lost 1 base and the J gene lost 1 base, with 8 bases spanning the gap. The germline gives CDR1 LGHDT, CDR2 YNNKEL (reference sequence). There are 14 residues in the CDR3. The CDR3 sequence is CASSQAAGSYEQYF. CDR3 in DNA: TGTGCCAGCAGCCAAGCAGCAGGATCCTACGAGCAGTACTTC.

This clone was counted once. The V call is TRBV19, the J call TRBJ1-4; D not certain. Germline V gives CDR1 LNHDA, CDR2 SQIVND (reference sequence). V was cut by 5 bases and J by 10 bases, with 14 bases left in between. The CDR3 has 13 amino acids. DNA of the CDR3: TGTGCCAGTAGTTCAGGAGAGAGCGGAAAACTGTTTTTT. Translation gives CASSSGESGKLFF.

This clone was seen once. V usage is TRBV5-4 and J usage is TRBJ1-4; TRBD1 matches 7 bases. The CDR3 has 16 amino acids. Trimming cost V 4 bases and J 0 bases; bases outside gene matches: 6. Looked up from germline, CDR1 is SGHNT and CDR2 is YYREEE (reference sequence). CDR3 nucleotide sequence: TGTGCCAGCAGCATCAACAGGGGAGCAACTAATGAAAAACTGTTTTTT. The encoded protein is CASSINRGATNEKLFF.

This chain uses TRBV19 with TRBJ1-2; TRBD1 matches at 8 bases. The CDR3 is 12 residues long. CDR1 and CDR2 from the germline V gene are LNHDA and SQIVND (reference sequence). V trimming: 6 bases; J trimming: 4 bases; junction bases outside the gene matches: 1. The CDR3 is CASRTGVYGYTF. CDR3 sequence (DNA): TGTGCCAGTAGGACAGGGGTCTATGGCTACACCTTC.

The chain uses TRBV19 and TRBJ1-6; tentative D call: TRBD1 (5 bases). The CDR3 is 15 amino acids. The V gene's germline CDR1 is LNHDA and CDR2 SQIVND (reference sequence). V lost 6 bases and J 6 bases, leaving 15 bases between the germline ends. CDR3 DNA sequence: TGTGCCAGTAGCCCGTCGGGGGTCCTTAATTCACCCCTCCACTTT. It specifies CASSPSGVLNSPLHF. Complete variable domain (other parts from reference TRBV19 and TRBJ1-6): DGGITQSPKYLFRKEGQNVTLSCEQNLNHDAMYWYRQDPGQGLRLIYYSQIVNDFQKGDIAEGYSVSREKKESFPLTVTSAQKNPTAFYLCASSPSGVLNSPLHFGNGTRLTVT.

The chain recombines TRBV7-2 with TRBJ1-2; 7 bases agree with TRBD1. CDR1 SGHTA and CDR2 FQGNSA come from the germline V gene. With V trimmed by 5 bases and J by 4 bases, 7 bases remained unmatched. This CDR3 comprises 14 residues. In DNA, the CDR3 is TGTGCCAGCAGCGTAATCGCAGGGGGCTATGGCTACACCTTC. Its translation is CASSVIAGGYGYTF. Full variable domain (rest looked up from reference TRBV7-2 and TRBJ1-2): GAGVSQSPSNKVTEKGKDVELRCDPISGHTALYWYRQSLGQGLEFLIYFQGNSAPDKSGLPSDRFSAERTGGSVSTLTIQRTQQEDSAVYLCASSVIAGGYGYTFGSGTRLTVV.

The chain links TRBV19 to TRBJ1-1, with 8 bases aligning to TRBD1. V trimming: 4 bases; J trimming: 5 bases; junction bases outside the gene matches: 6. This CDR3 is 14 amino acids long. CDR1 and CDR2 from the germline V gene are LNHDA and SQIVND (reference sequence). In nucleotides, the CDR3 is TGTGCCAGTAGTAATGACAGGGGAGGAACTGAAGCTTTCTTT. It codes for CASSNDRGGTEAFF.

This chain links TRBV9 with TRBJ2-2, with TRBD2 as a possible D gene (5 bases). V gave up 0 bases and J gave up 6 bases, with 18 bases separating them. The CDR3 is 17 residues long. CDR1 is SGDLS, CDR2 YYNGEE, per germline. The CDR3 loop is CASSVGVGVLEAGELFF. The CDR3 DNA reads TGTGCCAGCAGCGTAGGAGTCGGGGTCCTAGAGGCCGGGGAGCTGTTTTTT.

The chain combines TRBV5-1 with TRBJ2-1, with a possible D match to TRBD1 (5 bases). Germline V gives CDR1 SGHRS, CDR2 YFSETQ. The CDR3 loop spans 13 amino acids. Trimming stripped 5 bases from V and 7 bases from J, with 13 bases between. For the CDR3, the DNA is TGCGCCAGCAGACAGGCACCTTTGAATGAGCAGTTCTTC. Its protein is CASRQAPLNEQFF.

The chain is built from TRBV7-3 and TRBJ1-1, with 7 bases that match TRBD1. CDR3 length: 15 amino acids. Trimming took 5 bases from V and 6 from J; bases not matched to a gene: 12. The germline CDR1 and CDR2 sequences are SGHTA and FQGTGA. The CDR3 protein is CASSHSTGAGAEAFF. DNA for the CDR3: TGTGCCAGCAGCCATTCCACAGGGGCTGGCGCTGAAGCTTTCTTT.

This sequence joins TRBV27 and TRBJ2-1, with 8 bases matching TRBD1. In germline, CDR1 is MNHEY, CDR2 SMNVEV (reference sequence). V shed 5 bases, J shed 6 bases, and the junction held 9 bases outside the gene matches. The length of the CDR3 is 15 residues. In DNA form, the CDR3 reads TGTGCCAGCAGTCCCGACAGGGGTTTGGCCAATGAGCAGTTCTTC. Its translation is CASSPDRGLANEQFF.

This CDR3 reads CASSQASGGRDTQYF. The CDR3 coding sequence is TGTGCCAGCAGCCAGGCGAGCGGGGGGCGGGATACGCAGTATTTT. J is TRBJ2-3 and V is TRBV4-2; the match to TRBD2 covers 9 bases. The germline V gene has CDR1 LGHNA and CDR2 YNFKEQ. With V trimmed by 3 bases and J by 6 bases, 7 bases remained unmatched. There are 15 residues in the CDR3.